This TCR beta chain was observed in a study of shared clonotypes between healthy human individuals (TCRdb year 2020). Study-level background: The cohort included three men and a couple of women between 18 and 49 years of age. To increase sequencing depth and limit assay-specific biases, TCR repertoire library preparation and sequencing were carried out by different laboratories using diverse techniques. To estimate repertoire size and how much clonotypes are shared between individuals, the study performed deep sequencing of blood TCR repertoires from a few healthy adults. Per donor, leukapheresis produced somewhere between about 0.85 and 8.9 billion PBMCs. For each donor, CD4 naive and CD4 memory were each run on three plates, CD8 naive on two plates, and CD8 memory on one plate.

At least ten counts were recorded for this clone. This receptor's antigen is unknown. No base quality values were provided; no much bigger clone lies one nucleotide off. Distinct nucleotide sequences in the sample also encode this CDR3. Donors were healthy HIV-negative adults with no recently reported acute infections or vaccinations. Every donor was a Caucasian adult residing in Nashville, Tennessee, USA. CD4+ T cells were enriched through magnetic negative selection, after which naive cells were positively selected on CD45RA and the remaining negative fraction served as the memory subset. After blood collection by leukapheresis, PBMCs were isolated using Ficoll-Histopaque density gradient centrifugation and then cryopreserved in the vapor phase of liquid nitrogen. Purity and quantity of every magnetically sorted T cell population were checked by analytical flow cytometry. Each sorted fraction had its genomic DNA isolated and then quantified by UV absorbance on a Nanodrop 2000c.

Using the deep immunoSEQ assay, multiplex PCR amplified TCR CDR3 regions from genomic DNA. Extracted genomic DNA from each cell subset was distributed evenly across all wells of several immunoSEQ 96-well plates, and each plate was treated as a replicate. For sorted subsets, each replicate PCR was loaded with roughly 200 ng genomic DNA, equivalent to approximately 33,000 T cell genomes. The purified libraries were quantified using a Qubit 3.0 fluorometer, sized with a Bioanalyzer 2100, and then quantified again using the KAPA Library Quantification kit. Each immunoSEQ 96-well plate was sequenced on its own single-read 150-cycle Illumina NextSeq 550 flow cell. As for how the authors treated the data: Because only junctional sequences without quality scores were contained in the immunoSEQ output, filtering matching that applied to full-length reads could not be performed. Sequences were annotated with PyIR, a Python wrapper for IgBLAST v1.9, and V/J genes and CDR3 were assigned using IMGT germline references. Any read was removed if the V/J assignment was weak (E-value above 1e-6), the CDR3 was missing, or the read contained stop codons, out-of-frame junctions, or ambiguous translated residues. V3J clonotypes were defined as sequences sharing an identical inferred V gene, J gene, and CDR3 amino acid sequence. To compute the percentage overlap between repertoires, the number of shared unique clonotypes was divided by the size of the smaller repertoire. Three approaches were used to assess repertoire richness: RTK rarefaction, the Chao1 estimator, and Recon v2.1 estimates of unobserved clonotypes. For all TCRbeta clonotypes obtained by the gDNA method from a few donors, generation probabilities were computed with OLGA. TCRdb retrieved this table from immuneACCESS and kept in-frame rearrangements only. Not all clones are present; in checked studies, unresolved V genes account for under half, and no reason is known for the remainder. Clone size and V and J calls were adopted from that table, with D and trimming inferred from the DNA. The sample table lists roughly 2.2 million clones, roughly 93% of them with a count of one. Under 0.45% of the sample rests with the top ten.

Broader findings and caveats from the paper: Approximately 4.8% of naive CD4, 3% to 4% of naive CD8, about 2.4% of memory CD4, and 0.4% of memory CD8 clonotypes were shared across several donors. Naive subsets generally had larger estimated clonotype richness than memory subsets. Only blood was sampled, and tissue TCR repertoires likely differ from those in blood. Rarefaction of sorted-subset datasets indicated incomplete sequencing despite the large sequencing depth. The genetic and exposure-history diversity represented was limited by the small number of donors. Compared with non-shared clonotypes, the clonotypes found in all four sorted-subset donors had higher generation probabilities. Pairwise subsampling led to the expectation that sequencing depth would affect the degree of clonotype sharing among donors.

This sequence originates from a man aged 18 to 30 in good health. Some clones in this sample may be carry-over from other donors' samples. Sample: naive CD4+ T cells from PBMCs. The label giving this sample's cell subset or site can be read as: CD45RA+ positively selected.

Here is the DNA: TGTGCCAGCAGCGGGACAGGGGGCAATCAGCCCCAGCATTTT. Translated, this is CASSGTGGNQPQHF. The chain links TRBV2 with TRBJ1-5; 10 middle bases align to TRBD1. The germline V gene sets CDR1 to SNHLY and CDR2 to FYNNEI. V trim: 6 bases; J trim: 2 bases; unmatched bases: 1. From its cysteine to its phenylalanine, the CDR3 spans 14 amino acids. Solely the CDR3 DNA is kept, with 42 bases framed from the first base.